The rows below give T cell receptor beta chains drawn from one sample of a study of T cell changes during pregnancy in multiple sclerosis. Sequencing used immunoSEQ multiplex PCR; TCRdb keeps in-frame clones, though not all of them. The sample records 50,000 to 60,000 clones, 90% being singletons. The sequenced sample was peripheral blood, obtained in the first trimester of pregnancy. The receptor set was obtained from a female donor in good health, enrolled as a control in a pregnancy study. CDR3s include the opening cysteine and the closing phenylalanine or tryptophan. A D gene is named only where the DNA matches it firmly. The size of a clone is reported for some rows only, either as once, few or many, or as a class for expanded clones.

d_call: TRBD2; clone_size: once; j_call: TRBJ2-5; v_call: TRBV28; cdr3_aa: CASSSPLAAQETQYF; cdr3_nt: TGTGCCAGCAGTTCCCCTCTAGCGGCTCAAGAGACCCAGTACTTC
d_call: TRBD2; clone_size: .; j_call: TRBJ2-1; v_call: TRBV28; cdr3_aa: CASKGSQRETSEQFF; cdr3_nt: TGTGCCAGCAAAGGTTCCCAGCGGGAGACCTCCGAGCAGTTCTTC
d_call: .; clone_size: .; j_call: TRBJ1-1; v_call: TRBV19; cdr3_aa: CASRTGGMNTEAFF; cdr3_nt: TGTGCCAGTAGAACTGGGGGGATGAACACTGAAGCTTTCTTT
d_call: TRBD2; clone_size: .; j_call: TRBJ2-3; v_call: TRBV7-2; cdr3_aa: CASRGREAGGPDTQYF; cdr3_nt: TGTGCCAGCAGGGGGCGTGAGGCGGGGGGCCCCGATACGCAGTATTTT
d_call: TRBD2; clone_size: .; j_call: TRBJ2-3; v_call: TRBV4-1; cdr3_aa: CASSLDILAGNTDTQYF; cdr3_nt: TGCGCCAGCAGCCTAGACATCCTAGCGGGCAACACAGATACGCAGTATTTT
d_call: TRBD2; clone_size: .; j_call: TRBJ2-3; v_call: TRBV11-3; cdr3_aa: CASSFSGGTDTQYF; cdr3_nt: TGTGCCAGCAGTTTTAGCGGGGGGACAGATACGCAGTATTTT
d_call: .; clone_size: .; j_call: TRBJ1-5; v_call: TRBV21-1; cdr3_aa: CASSKGAGAYSNQPQHF; cdr3_nt: TGTGCCAGCAGCAAAGGCGCGGGCGCCTATAGCAATCAGCCCCAGCATTTT
d_call: TRBD1; clone_size: .; j_call: TRBJ1-2; v_call: TRBV27; cdr3_aa: CASSLTGVHGYTF; cdr3_nt: TGTGCCAGCAGTTTAACAGGGGTACATGGCTACACCTTC
d_call: TRBD2; clone_size: .; j_call: TRBJ2-3; v_call: TRBV6-1; cdr3_aa: CASSVAGGPDTQYF; cdr3_nt: TGTGCCAGCAGTGTAGCGGGGGGGCCAGATACGCAGTATTTT
d_call: .; clone_size: .; j_call: TRBJ2-2; v_call: TRBV5-6; cdr3_aa: CASSLVAGTGELFF; cdr3_nt: TGTGCCAGCAGCTTGGTGGCGGGGACCGGGGAGCTGTTTTTT
d_call: .; clone_size: .; j_call: TRBJ2-1; v_call: TRBV30; cdr3_aa: CAWSVWRGSGEQFF; cdr3_nt: TGTGCCTGGAGTGTATGGAGGGGATCTGGTGAGCAGTTCTTC
d_call: .; clone_size: few; j_call: TRBJ1-5; v_call: TRBV10-3; cdr3_aa: CAITAGGSNQPQHF; cdr3_nt: TGTGCCATCACGGCCGGGGGTTCCAATCAGCCCCAGCATTTT
d_call: .; clone_size: .; j_call: TRBJ1-6; v_call: TRBV7-9; cdr3_aa: CASSLARGGNSPLHF; cdr3_nt: TGTGCCAGCAGCTTAGCACGGGGGGGTAATTCACCCCTCCACTTT
d_call: TRBD2; clone_size: .; j_call: TRBJ2-1; v_call: TRBV6-4; cdr3_aa: CASSETSEAGNEQFF; cdr3_nt: TGTGCCAGCAGTGAGACTAGCGAGGCGGGAAATGAGCAGTTCTTC
d_call: .; clone_size: .; j_call: TRBJ2-7; v_call: TRBV6-5; cdr3_aa: CASSYAGRSYEQYF; cdr3_nt: TGTGCCAGCAGTTACGCGGGCCGCTCCTACGAGCAGTACTTC
d_call: .; clone_size: .; j_call: TRBJ1-1; v_call: TRBV9; cdr3_aa: CASSVAGGGTEAFF; cdr3_nt: TGTGCCAGCAGCGTAGCGGGGGGTGGAACTGAAGCTTTCTTT
d_call: .; clone_size: once; j_call: TRBJ1-1; v_call: TRBV5-1; cdr3_aa: CASSPLAVNTEAFF; cdr3_nt: TGCGCCAGCAGCCCCCTCGCGGTGAACACTGAAGCTTTCTTT
d_call: TRBD1; clone_size: .; j_call: TRBJ1-5; v_call: TRBV6-1; cdr3_aa: CASTGGPQPQHF; cdr3_nt: TGTGCCAGCACAGGGGGCCCTCAGCCCCAGCATTTT
d_call: .; clone_size: .; j_call: TRBJ2-7; v_call: TRBV9; cdr3_aa: CASAWSAISYEQYF; cdr3_nt: TGTGCCAGCGCCTGGTCTGCGATTTCCTACGAGCAGTACTTC
d_call: .; clone_size: .; j_call: TRBJ1-4; v_call: TRBV7-9; cdr3_aa: CASNKVAGALDEKLFF; cdr3_nt: TGTGCCAGCAACAAAGTGGCGGGTGCGCTCGATGAAAAACTGTTTTTT
d_call: .; clone_size: .; j_call: TRBJ2-1; v_call: TRBV28; cdr3_aa: CASSSVSSGANEQFF; cdr3_nt: TGTGCCAGCAGCTCTGTGAGTTCGGGTGCCAATGAGCAGTTCTTC
d_call: .; clone_size: .; j_call: TRBJ1-2; v_call: TRBV18; cdr3_aa: CASSHTDTNPDYGYTF; cdr3_nt: TGTGCCAGCTCACACACGGACACCAACCCTGACTATGGCTACACCTTC
d_call: .; clone_size: .; j_call: TRBJ1-3; v_call: TRBV28; cdr3_aa: CASSLTATGPVGNTIYF; cdr3_nt: TGTGCCAGCAGTTTGACCGCAACAGGGCCAGTTGGAAACACCATATATTTT
d_call: TRBD2; clone_size: .; j_call: TRBJ2-1; v_call: TRBV5-5; cdr3_aa: CASSLTGLAGVNEQFF; cdr3_nt: TGTGCCAGCAGCTTGACCGGACTAGCGGGAGTGAATGAGCAGTTCTTC